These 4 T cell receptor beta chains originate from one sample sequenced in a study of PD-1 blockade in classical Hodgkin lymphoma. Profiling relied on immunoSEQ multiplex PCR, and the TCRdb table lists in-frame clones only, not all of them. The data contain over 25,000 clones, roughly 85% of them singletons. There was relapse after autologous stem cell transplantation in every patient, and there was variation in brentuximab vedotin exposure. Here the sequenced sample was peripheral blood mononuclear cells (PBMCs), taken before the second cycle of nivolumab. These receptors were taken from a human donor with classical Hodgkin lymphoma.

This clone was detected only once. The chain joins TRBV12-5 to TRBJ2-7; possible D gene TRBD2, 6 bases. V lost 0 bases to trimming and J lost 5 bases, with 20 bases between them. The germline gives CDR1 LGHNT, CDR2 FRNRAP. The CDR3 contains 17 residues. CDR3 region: CASGLVRQTQTGDEQYV. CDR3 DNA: TGTGCTAGTGGTTTGGTACGTCAGACTCAAACGGGGGACGAGCAGTACGTC.

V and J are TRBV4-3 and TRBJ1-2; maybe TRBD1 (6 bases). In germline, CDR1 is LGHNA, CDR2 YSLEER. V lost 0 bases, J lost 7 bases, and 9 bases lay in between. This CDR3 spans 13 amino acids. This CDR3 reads CASSQDLGAGYTF. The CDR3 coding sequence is TGCGCCAGCAGCCAAGATCTGGGGGCTGGCTACACCTTC.

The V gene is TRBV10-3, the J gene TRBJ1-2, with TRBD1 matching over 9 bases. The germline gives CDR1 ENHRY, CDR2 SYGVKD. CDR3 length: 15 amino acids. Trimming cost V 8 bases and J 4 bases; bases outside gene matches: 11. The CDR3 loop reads CAIPSRQGGPYGYTF. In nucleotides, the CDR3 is TGTGCCATCCCAAGCCGACAGGGGGGACCCTATGGCTACACCTTC.

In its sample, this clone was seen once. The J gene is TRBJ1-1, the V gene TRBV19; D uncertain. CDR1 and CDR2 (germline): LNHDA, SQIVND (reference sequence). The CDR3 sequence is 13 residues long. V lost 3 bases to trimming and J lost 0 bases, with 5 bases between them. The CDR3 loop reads CASSIGVNTEAFF. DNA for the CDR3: TGTGCCAGTAGTATTGGGGTGAACACTGAAGCTTTCTTT.